This T cell receptor beta chain derives from a study of T cells in Graves' hyperthyroidism and ophthalmopathy. General study points: Ophthalmopathy could be told apart from stable hyperthyroidism with a 13 V-J model.

From germline, CDR1 is MNHEY and CDR2 SMNVEV (reference sequence). Unmatched junction bases numbered 11, after V lost 6 bases and J lost 5 bases. The length of the CDR3 is 15 residues. Clinical symptoms, serum thyroxine, TRAb, thyroid ultrasound and orbital computed tomography established diagnosis. Initially, at the first diagnosis of hyperthyroidism and before any ophthalmopathy symptoms, blood was sampled. This clonotype showed up many times. Its cognate antigen is unknown. Amplification of TCR beta CDR3 regions used RNA as the template. Primed by the HTBI set, a first-round RT-PCR was run on the TCR CDR3. TCRdb independently ran MiXCR on the multiplex PCR reads; one entry per CDR3 protein. The sample lists about 250,000 distinct CDR3 sequences, about 15% occurring once.

The source material was blood. The V gene is TRBV27, the J gene TRBJ2-7, with 9 bases identical to TRBD2. The TCR comes from a woman in her forties or fifties with Graves' hyperthyroidism that later progressed to Graves' ophthalmopathy. CDR3 sequence reads: CASSSWSGRIDEQYF. The DNA for the CDR3 is TGTGCCAGCAGCTCCTGGAGCGGGAGGATTGACGAGCAGTACTTC.